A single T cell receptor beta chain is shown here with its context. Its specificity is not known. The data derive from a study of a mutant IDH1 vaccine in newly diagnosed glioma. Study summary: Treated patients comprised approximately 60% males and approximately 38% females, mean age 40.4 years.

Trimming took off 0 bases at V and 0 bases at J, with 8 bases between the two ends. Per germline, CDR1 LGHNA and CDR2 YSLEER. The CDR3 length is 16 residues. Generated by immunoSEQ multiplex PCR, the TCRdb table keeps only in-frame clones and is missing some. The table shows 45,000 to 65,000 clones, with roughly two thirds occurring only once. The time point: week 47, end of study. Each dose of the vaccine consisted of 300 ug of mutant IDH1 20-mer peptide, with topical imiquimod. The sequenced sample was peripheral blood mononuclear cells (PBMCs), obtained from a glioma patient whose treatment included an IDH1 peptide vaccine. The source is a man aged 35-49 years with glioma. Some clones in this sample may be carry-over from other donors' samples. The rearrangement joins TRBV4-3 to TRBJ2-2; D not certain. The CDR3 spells CASSQDPRSNTGELFF. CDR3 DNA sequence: TGCGCCAGCAGCCAAGATCCTAGGTCGAACACCGGGGAGCTGTTTTTT.